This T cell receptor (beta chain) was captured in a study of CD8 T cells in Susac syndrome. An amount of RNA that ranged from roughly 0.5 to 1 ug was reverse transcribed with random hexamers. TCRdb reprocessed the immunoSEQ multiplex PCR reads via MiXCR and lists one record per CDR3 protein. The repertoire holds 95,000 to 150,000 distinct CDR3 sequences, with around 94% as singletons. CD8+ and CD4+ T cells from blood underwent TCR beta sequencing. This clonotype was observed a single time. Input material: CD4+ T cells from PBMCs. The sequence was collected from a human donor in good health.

The CDR3 loop reads CATRAGTGGLGANVLTF. The DNA of the CDR3 is TGTGCCACCAGAGCCGGGACAGGGGGCCTCGGGGCCAACGTCCTGACTTTC. The genes are TRBV19 and TRBJ2-6, with TRBD1 matching over 12 bases. V dropped 10 bases and J dropped 4; count of bases not matched to a gene: 11. This CDR3 has 17 residues. Germline CDR1 and CDR2: LNHDA and SQIVND (reference sequence).